Detailed here is one T cell receptor beta chain. The CDR3 does not close with the conserved phenylalanine or tryptophan, likely indicating a read error. This sample stems from a study of CD8+CD57+ T cells in acquired aplastic anemia. Trimming pared 1 base from V and 1 base from J, leaving 7 bases between. CDR3 length equals 13 residues. Germline V gene sequence: CDR1 SQVTM, CDR2 ANQGSEA. The template for TCR beta VDJ and CDR3 sequence profiling was genomic DNA. MiXCR, run by TCRdb on the reads, gives a single entry per CDR3 protein. This sample carries a few hundred thousand distinct CDR3 sequences, just under 70% of them seen once, and the ten largest clones take 3.5% to 4.5%.

The receptor comes from a human donor in good health, serving as a control. This chain links TRBV29-1 with TRBJ1-1, with D uncertain. The source material was sorted CD4+, CD8+, or CD8+CD57+ T cells (not recorded which) from PBMCs. CDR3 residues: CSVEVRQNTEAFL. The CDR3 DNA reads TGCAGCGTTGAAGTCAGGCAGAACACTGAAGCTTTCCTC.